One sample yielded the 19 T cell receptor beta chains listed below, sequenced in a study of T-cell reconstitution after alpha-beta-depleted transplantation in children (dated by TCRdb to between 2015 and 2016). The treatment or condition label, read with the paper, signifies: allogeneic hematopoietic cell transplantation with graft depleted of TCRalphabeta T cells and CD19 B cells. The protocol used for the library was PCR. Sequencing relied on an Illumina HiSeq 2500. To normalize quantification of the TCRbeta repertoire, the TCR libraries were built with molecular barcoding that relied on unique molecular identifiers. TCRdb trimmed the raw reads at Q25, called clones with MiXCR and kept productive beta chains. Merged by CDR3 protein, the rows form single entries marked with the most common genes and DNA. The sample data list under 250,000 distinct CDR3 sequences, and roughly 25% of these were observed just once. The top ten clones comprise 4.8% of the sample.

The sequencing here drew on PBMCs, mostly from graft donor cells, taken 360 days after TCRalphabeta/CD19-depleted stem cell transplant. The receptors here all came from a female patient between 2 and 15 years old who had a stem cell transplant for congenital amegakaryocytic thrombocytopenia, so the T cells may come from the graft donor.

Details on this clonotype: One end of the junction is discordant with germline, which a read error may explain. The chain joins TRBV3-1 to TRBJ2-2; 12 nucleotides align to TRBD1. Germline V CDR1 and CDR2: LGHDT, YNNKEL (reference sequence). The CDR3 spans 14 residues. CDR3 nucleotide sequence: TGTGCCAGCAGCCGGGACAGGGGGCCCGGGGAGGTGTTTTTT. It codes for CASSRDRGPGEVFF.

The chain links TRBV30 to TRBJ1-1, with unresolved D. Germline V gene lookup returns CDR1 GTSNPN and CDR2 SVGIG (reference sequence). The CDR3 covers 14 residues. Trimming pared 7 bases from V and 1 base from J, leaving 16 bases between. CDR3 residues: CASPREPSNTEAFF. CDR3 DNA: TGTGCCTCCCCGCGGGAGCCCTCGAACACTGAAGCTTTCTTT.

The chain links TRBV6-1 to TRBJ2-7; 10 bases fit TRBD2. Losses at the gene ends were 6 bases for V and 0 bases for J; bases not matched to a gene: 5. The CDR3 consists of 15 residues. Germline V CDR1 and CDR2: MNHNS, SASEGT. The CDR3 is CASRKGLASSYEQYF. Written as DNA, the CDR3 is TGTGCCAGCAGAAAGGGACTAGCGAGCTCCTACGAGCAGTACTTC.

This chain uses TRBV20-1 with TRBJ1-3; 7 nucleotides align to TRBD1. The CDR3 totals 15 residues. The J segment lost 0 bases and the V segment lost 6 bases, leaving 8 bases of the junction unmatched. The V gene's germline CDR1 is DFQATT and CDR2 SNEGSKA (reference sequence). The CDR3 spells CSAGATGYSGNTIYF. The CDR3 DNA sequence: TGCAGTGCGGGGGCGACAGGGTACTCTGGAAACACCATATATTTT.

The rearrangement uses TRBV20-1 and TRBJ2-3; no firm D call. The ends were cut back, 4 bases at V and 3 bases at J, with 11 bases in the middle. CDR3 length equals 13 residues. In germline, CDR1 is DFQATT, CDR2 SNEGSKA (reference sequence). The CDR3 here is CSATPGLTDTQYF. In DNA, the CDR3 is TGCAGTGCTACCCCGGGCCTTACAGATACGCAGTATTTT.

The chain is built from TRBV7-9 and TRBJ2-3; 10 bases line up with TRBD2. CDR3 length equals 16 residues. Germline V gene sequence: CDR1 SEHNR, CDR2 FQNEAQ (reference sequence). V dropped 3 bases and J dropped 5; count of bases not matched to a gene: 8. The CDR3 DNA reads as TGTGCCAGCAGCTTTAAGTCTAGCGGGAGTGTAGATACGCAGTATTTT. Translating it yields CASSFKSSGSVDTQYF.

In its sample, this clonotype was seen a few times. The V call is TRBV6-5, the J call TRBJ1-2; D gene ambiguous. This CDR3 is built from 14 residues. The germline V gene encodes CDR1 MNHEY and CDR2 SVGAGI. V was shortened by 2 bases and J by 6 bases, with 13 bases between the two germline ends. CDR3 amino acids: CASSYAGFPHGYTF. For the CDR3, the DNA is TGTGCCAGCAGTTACGCCGGATTCCCCCATGGCTACACCTTC.

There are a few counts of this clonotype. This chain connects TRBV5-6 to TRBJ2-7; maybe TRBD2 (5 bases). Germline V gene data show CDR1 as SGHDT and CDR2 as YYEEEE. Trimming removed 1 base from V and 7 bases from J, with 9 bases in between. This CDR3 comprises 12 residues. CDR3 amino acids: CASSLRELEQYF. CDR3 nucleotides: TGTGCCAGCAGCTTGCGGGAACTTGAGCAGTACTTC.

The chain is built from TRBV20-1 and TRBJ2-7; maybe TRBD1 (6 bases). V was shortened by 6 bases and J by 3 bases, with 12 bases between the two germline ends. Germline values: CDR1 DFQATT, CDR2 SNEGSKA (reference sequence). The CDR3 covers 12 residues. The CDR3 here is CSAITTGYEQYF. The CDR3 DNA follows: TGCAGTGCCATAACGACAGGCTACGAGCAGTACTTC.

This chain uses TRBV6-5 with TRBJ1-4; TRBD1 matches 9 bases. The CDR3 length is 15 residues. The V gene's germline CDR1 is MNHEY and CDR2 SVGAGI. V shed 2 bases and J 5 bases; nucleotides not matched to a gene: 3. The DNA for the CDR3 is TGTGCCAGCAGTTACAGAGGACAGGGGAATGAAAAACTGTTTTTT. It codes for CASSYRGQGNEKLFF.

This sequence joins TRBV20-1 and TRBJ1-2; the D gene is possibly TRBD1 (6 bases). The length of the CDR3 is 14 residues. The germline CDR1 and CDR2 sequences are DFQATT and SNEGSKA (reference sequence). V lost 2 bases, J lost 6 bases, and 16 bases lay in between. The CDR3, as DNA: TGCAGTGCTAGAATTCAGGGGATGAGGGATGGCTACACCTTC. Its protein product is CSARIQGMRDGYTF.

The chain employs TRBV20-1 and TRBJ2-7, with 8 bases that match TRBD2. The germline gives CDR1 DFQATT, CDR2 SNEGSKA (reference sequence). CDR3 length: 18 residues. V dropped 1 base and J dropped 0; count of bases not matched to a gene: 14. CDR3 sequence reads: CSARGNYGGRSSSYEQYF. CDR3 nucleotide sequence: TGCAGTGCTAGAGGGAATTACGGCGGGAGGTCTAGCTCCTACGAGCAGTACTTC.

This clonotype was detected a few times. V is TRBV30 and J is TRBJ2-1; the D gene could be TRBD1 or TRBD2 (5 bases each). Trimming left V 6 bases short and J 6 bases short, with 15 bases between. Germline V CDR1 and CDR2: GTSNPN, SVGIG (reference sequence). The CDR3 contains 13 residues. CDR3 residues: CACTGASRNEQFF. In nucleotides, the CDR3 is TGTGCCTGCACCGGGGCTAGCCGCAATGAGCAGTTCTTC.

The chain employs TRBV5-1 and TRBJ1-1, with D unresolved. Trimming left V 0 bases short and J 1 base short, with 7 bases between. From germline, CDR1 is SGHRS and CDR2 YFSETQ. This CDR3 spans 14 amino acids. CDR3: CASSLVLGNTEAFF. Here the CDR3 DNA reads TGCGCCAGCAGCTTGGTCCTTGGGAACACTGAAGCTTTCTTT.

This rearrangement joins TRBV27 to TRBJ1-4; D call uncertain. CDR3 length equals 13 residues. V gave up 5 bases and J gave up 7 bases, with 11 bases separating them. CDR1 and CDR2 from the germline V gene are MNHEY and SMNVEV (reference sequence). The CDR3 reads CASSPLVSEKLFF. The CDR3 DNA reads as TGTGCCAGCAGTCCCCTCGTCTCTGAAAAACTGTTTTTT. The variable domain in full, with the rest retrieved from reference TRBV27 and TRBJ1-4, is EAQVTQNPRYLITVTGKKLTVTCSQNMNHEYMSWYRQDPGLGLRQIYYSMNVEVTDKGDVPEGYKVSRKEKRNFPLILESPSPNQTSLYFCASSPLVSEKLFFGSGTQLSVL.

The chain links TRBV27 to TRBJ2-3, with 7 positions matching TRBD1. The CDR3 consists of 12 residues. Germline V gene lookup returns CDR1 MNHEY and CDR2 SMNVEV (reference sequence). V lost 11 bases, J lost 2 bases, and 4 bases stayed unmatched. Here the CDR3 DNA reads TGTGCCGTTAAGGGGGCCACAGATACGCAGTATTTT. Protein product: CAVKGATDTQYF.

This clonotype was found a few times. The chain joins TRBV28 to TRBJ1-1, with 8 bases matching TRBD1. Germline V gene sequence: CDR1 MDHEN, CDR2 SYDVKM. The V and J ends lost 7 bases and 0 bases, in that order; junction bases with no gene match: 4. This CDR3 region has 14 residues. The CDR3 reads CASTLTGVNTEAFF. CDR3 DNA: TGTGCCAGCACCCTGACAGGGGTGAACACTGAAGCTTTCTTT.

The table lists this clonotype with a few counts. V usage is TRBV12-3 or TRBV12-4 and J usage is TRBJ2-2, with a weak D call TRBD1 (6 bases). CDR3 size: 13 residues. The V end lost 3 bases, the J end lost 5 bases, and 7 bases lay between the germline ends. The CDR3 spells CASSFRGTGELFF. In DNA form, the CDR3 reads TGTGCCAGCAGTTTTAGGGGGACCGGGGAGCTGTTTTTT.

The CDR3 DNA follows: TGTGCCAGCAGTTTACGGACTAGCGGGAGGGTTAATGAGCAGTTCTTC. The encoded protein is CASSLRTSGRVNEQFF. This sequence joins TRBV28 and TRBJ2-1, with TRBD2 matching over 15 bases. The CDR3 has 16 amino acids. Germline V CDR1 and CDR2: MDHEN, SYDVKM. Unmatched junction bases numbered 3, after V lost 2 bases and J lost 7 bases.